The sequence of this T cell receptor beta chain was determined in a study of TIL therapy for anti-PD-1-resistant metastatic lung cancer. Study findings and constraints: The baseline peripheral repertoire was partially replaced by infused TIL clonotypes that later decayed.

As to time point: pre-treatment sample, taken before nivolumab and TIL therapy. Notes on this clone: Its antigen is undetermined.

The germline CDR1 and CDR2 sequences are LNHDA and SQIVND (reference sequence). The V segment lost 9 bases and the J segment 5 bases; nucleotides outside the gene matches: 13. The CDR3 covers 15 residues. Sequencing used immunoSEQ v3. Sequencing depth was approximately 2 million read pairs for survey level, about 5-6 million for deep. The table came from immunoSEQ multiplex PCR; TCRdb's copy has only in-frame clones and leaves some out. The sample carries 50,000 to 65,000 clones, under 75% recorded once. The V call is TRBV19, the J call TRBJ2-1, with TRBD2 matching 7 bases. The sequence was collected from a person aged 25-79 years with non-small cell lung cancer. The sequences come from blood, collected at baseline. CDR3 DNA sequence: TGTGCCAGCACGACGGGCGGGAGTTCTAACAATGAGCAGTTCTTC. This codes for CASTTGGSSNNEQFF.